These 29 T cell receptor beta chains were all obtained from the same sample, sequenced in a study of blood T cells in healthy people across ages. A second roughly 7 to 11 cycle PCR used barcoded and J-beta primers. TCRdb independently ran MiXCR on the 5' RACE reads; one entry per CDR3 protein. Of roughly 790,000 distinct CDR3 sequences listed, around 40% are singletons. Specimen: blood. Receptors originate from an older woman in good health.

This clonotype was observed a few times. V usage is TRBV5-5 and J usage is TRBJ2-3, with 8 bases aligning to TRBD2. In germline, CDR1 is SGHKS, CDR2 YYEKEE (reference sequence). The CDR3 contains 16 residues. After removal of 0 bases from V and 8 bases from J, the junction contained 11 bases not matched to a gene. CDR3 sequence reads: CASSLAAGEPRGTQYF. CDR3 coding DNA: TGTGCCAGCAGCTTGGCAGCGGGAGAGCCGCGGGGTACGCAGTATTTT.

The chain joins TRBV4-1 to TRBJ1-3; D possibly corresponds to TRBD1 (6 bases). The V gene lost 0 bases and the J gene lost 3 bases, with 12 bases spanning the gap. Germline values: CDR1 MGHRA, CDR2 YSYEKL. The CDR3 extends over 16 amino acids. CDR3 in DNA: TGCGCCAGCAGCCAAGACCTCCGGGGGCTTGGAAACACCATATATTTT. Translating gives CASSQDLRGLGNTIYF.

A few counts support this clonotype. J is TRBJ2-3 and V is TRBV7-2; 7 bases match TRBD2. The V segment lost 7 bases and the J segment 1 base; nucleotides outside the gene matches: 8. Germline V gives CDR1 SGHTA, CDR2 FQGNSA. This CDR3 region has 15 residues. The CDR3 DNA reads TGTGCCAGCACCAAAAGCGGGATCGGCACAGATACGCAGTATTTT. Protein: CASTKSGIGTDTQYF.

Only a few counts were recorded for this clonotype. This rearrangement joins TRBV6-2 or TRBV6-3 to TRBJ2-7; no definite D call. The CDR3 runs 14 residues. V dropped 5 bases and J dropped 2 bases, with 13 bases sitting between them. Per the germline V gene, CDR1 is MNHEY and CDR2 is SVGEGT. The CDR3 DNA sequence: TGTGCCAGCAGTGGCCCGGATTTCACCTACGAGCAGTACTTC. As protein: CASSGPDFTYEQYF.

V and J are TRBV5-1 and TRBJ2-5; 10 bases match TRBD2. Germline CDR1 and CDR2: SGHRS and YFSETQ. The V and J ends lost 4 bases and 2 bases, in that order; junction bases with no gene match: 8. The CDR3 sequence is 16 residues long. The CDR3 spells CASSGGASGGQETQYF. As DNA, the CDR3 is TGCGCCAGCAGCGGTGGTGCTAGCGGGGGACAAGAGACCCAGTACTTC.

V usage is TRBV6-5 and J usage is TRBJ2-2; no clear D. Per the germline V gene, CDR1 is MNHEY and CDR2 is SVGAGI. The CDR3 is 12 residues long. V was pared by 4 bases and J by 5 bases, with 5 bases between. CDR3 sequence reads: CASSWVTGELFF. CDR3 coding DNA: TGTGCCAGCAGTTGGGTTACCGGGGAGCTGTTTTTT.

In DNA, the CDR3 is TGCAGTGCTGTCATCAAGGACAGGGCTCGTAACAATGAGCAGTTCTTC. As protein: CSAVIKDRARNNEQFF. This sequence joins TRBV20-1 and TRBJ2-1, with TRBD1 matching over 8 bases. Losses at the gene ends were 5 bases for V and 5 bases for J; bases not matched to a gene: 14. Germline V gene data show CDR1 as DFQATT and CDR2 as SNEGSKA (reference sequence). The CDR3 loop spans 16 amino acids.

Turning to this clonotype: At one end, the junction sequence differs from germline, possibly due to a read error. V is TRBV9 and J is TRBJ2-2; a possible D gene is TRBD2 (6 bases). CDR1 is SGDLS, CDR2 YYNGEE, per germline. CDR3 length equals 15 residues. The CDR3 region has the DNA TGTGCCGGCAGCGCCCGACTAGGTAGCACCGGGGAGCTGTTTTTT. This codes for CAGSARLGSTGELFF.

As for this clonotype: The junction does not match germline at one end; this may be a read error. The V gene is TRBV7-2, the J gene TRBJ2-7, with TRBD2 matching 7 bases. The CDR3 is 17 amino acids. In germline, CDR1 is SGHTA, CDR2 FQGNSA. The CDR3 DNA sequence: TGTGCCGGCAGCTCCAGAGCTAGCGGTATAAGCTCCTACGAGCAGTACTTC. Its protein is CAGSSRASGISSYEQYF.

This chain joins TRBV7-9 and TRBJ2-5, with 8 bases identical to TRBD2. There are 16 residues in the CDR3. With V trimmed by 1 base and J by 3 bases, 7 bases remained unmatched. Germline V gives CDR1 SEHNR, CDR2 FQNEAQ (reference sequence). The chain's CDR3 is CASSLGLGTREETQYF. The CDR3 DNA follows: TGTGCCAGCAGCTTAGGTTTGGGGACTAGGGAAGAGACCCAGTACTTC.

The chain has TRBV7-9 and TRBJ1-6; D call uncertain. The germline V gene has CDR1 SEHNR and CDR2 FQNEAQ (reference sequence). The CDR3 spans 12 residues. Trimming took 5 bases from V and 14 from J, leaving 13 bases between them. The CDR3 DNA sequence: TGTGCCAGCAGCGATCCCTTTGCGGCCCTCCACTTT. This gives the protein CASSDPFAALHF.

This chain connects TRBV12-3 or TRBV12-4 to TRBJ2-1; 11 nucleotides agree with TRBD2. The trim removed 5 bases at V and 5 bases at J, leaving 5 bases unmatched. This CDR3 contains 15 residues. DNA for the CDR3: TGTGCCAGCAGTGTCGGGACTAGCGGAAACAATGAGCAGTTCTTC. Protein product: CASSVGTSGNNEQFF.

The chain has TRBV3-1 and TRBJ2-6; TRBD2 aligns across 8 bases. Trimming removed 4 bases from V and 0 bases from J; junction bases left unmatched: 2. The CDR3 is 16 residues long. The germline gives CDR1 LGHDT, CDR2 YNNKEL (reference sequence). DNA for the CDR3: TGTGCCAGCAGCCTAACTAGCGGCTCTGGGGCCAACGTCCTGACTTTC. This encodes CASSLTSGSGANVLTF.

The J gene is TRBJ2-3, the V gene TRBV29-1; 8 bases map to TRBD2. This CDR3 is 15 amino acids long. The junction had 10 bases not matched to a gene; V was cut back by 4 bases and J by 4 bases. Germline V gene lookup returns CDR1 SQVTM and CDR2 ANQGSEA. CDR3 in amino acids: CSVGSTGRGADTQYF. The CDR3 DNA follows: TGCAGCGTTGGTTCAACCGGGAGGGGGGCAGATACGCAGTATTTT.

CDR3 DNA sequence: TGCAGTGCTACTCGGACAAGCCAAGAGACCCAGTACTTC. Encoded protein: CSATRTSQETQYF. The chain couples TRBV20-1 to TRBJ2-5; D might be TRBD1 (5 bases). The V gene's germline CDR1 is DFQATT and CDR2 SNEGSKA (reference sequence). The CDR3 spans 13 residues. The V end was cut by 4 bases, the J end by 1 base, with 10 bases between.

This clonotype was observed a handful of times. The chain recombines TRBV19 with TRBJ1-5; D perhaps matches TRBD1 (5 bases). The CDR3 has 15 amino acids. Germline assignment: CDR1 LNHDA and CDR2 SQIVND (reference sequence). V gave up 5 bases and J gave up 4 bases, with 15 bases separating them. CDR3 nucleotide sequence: TGTGCCAGTAGTCCCCTCGTAGGGGCTAATCAGCCCCAGCATTTT. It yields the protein CASSPLVGANQPQHF.

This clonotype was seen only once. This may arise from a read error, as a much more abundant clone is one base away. CDR3 coding DNA: TGCGCCAGCAGCCAAACCGGGACAGGGAGGGTCGATGAGCAGTACTTC. Translation gives CASSQTGTGRVDEQYF. The chain carries TRBV4-3 and TRBJ2-7; 9 nucleotides line up with TRBD1. This CDR3 contains 16 residues. The junction had 12 bases not matched to a gene; V was cut back by 2 bases and J by 7 bases. The germline gives CDR1 LGHNA, CDR2 YSLEER.

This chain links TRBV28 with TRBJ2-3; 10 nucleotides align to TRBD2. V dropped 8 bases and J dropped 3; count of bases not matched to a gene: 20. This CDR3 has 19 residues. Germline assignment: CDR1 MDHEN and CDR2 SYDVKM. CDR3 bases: TGTGCCAGCGATTATGGGGCGGCTAGCGGGAGATGGGTAACAGATACGCAGTATTTT. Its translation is CASDYGAASGRWVTDTQYF.

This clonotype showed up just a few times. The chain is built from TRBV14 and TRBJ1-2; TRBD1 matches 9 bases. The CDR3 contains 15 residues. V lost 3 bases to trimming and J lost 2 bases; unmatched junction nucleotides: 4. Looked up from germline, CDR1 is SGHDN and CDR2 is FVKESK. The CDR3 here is CASSHQGQGNYGYTF. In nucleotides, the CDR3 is TGTGCCAGCAGCCACCAAGGACAGGGGAACTATGGCTACACCTTC. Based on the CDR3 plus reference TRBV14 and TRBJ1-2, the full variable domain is EAGVTQFPSHSVIEKGQTVTLRCDPISGHDNLYWYRRVMGKEIKFLLHFVKESKQDESGMPNNRFLAERTGGTYSTLKVQPAELEDSGVYFCASSHQGQGNYGYTFGSGTRLTVV.

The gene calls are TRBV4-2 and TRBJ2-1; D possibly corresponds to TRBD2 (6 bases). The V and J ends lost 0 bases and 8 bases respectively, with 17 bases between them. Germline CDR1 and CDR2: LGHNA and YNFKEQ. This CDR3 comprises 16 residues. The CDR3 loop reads CASSQELGGSIDEQFF. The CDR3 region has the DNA TGTGCCAGCAGCCAAGAATTGGGGGGTAGTATAGATGAGCAGTTCTTC.

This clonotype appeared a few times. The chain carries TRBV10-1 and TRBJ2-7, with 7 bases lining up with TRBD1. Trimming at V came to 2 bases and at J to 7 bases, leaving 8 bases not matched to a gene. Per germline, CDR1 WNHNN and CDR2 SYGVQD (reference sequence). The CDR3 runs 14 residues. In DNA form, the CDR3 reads TGCGCCAGCAGTGAGAGCAGGCCACAGGGGGAGCAGTACTTC. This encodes CASSESRPQGEQYF.

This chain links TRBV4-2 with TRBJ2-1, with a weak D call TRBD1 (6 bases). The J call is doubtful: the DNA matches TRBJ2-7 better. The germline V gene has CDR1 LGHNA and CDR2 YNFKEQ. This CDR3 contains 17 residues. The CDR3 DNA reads TGTGCCAGCCGCCCCTCACAGGGTGTATCCCCCCAATATGAGCAGTACTTC. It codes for CASRPSQGVSPQYEQYF.

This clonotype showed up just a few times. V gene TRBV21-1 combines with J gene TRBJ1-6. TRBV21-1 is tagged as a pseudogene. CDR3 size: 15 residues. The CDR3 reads CASSKGAAREGALHF. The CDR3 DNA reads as TGTGCCAGCAGCAAAGGGGCGGCGAGGGAAGGAGCCCTCCACTTT.

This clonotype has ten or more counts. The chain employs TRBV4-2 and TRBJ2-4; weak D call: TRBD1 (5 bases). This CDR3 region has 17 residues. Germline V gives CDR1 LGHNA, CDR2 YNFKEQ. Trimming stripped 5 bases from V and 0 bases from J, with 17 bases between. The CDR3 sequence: CASSAQGASLAKNIQYF. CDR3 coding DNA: TGTGCCAGCAGCGCCCAAGGGGCTAGTCTAGCCAAAAACATTCAGTACTTC.

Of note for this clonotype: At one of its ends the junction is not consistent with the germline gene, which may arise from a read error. The CDR3 DNA follows: TGTGCCGGCAGCTTAGAAGGGTACACTGAAGCTTTCTTT. As protein: CAGSLEGYTEAFF. The chain joins TRBV7-9 to TRBJ1-1; the D is unclear. Germline V lookup: CDR1 SEHNR, CDR2 FQNEAQ (reference sequence). The CDR3 has 13 amino acids.

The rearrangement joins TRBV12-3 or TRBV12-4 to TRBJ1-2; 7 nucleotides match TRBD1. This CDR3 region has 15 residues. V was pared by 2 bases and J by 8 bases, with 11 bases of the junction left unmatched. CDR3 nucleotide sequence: TGTGCCAGCAGTTTACGGGACAGCTCCCCTCAGGGCTACACCTTC. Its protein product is CASSLRDSSPQGYTF.

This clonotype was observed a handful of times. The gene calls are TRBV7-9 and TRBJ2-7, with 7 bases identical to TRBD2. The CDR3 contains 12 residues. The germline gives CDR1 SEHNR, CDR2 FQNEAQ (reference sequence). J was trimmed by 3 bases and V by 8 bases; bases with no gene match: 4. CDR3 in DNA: TGTGCCAGCCGGGGGGATGGCTACGAGCAGTACTTC. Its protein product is CASRGDGYEQYF.

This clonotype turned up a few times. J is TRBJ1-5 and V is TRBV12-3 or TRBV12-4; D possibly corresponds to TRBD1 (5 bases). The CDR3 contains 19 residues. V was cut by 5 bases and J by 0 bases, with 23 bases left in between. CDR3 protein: CASSLGFRQTSYSNQPQHF. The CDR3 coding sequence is TGTGCCAGCAGTCTAGGGTTCAGACAGACCTCATATAGCAATCAGCCCCAGCATTTT.

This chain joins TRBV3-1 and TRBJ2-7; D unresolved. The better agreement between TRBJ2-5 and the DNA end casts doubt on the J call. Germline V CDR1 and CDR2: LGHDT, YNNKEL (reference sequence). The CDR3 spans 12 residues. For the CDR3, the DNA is TGTGCCAGCAGCCCCCGAAGTGGGACCCAGTACTTC. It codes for CASSPRSGTQYF.